This T cell receptor (beta chain) was sequenced during a study of T-cell reconstitution after alpha-beta-depleted transplantation in children. Whole-study results and caveats: There were reportedly several hundred expanded graft clones from which alpha-beta T cells came about two months after transplant. It was newly produced T cells that mostly accounted for T-cell counts and diversity one year after transplant. Several patients had high TCRbeta diversity at day 60; it came from surviving recipient T cells and thymic progenitors.

Trimming removed 1 base from V and 2 bases from J, with 18 bases in between. This CDR3 has 18 residues. Per the germline V gene, CDR1 is LGHDT and CDR2 is YNNKEL (reference sequence). As it was prepared, the TCRbeta library received unique molecular identifiers. TCRdb reprocessed the PCR reads via MiXCR and lists one record per CDR3 protein. The sample contains 500,000 to 650,000 distinct CDR3 sequences, approximately 12% of which appear only once. This clonotype was observed a handful of times. Its antigen is as yet unknown. The V call is TRBV3-1, the J call TRBJ1-5; TRBD1 might be the D (5 bases). The sequenced sample was PBMCs, mostly from graft donor cells, obtained 360 days after TCRalphabeta/CD19-depleted stem cell transplant. This clonotype was sampled from a male patient aged 10-17 years who had a stem cell transplant for acute myeloid leukemia, so the T cells may come from the graft donor. The CDR3: CASSQGGTGVIGNQPQHF. CDR3 nucleotide sequence: TGTGCCAGCAGCCAAGGTGGAACGGGGGTTATTGGCAATCAGCCCCAGCATTTT.